This T cell receptor beta chain emerged from a study of human T cells and chemical hapten exposure. TCRdb processed the RACE reads anew with MiXCR; each CDR3 protein has one entry. The sample includes some 80,000 distinct CDR3 sequences, roughly 10% of them seen just once. Trimming cost V 3 bases and J 5 bases; bases outside gene matches: 7. The V gene's germline CDR1 is SGHVS and CDR2 FNYEAQ. This CDR3 has 17 amino acids. Described time point: patch test 2, 6 weeks after DPC sensitization. Stated treatment: therapeutic diphenylcyclopropenone sensitization with weekly scalp DPC. This clonotype was picked up a small number of times.

The sequences come from whole blood, collected in connection with sensitization to the hapten diphenylcyclopropenone (DPC). This chain joins TRBV7-6 and TRBJ2-2, with 12 bases aligning to TRBD2. The clonotype comes from a woman younger than 45 with alopecia areata. Some clones in this sample may be carry-over from other donors' samples. The CDR3 DNA follows: TGTGCCAGCAGCTTGACTAGCGGGAGTTCTCGAACCGGGGAGCTGTTTTTT. The encoded protein is CASSLTSGSSRTGELFF.